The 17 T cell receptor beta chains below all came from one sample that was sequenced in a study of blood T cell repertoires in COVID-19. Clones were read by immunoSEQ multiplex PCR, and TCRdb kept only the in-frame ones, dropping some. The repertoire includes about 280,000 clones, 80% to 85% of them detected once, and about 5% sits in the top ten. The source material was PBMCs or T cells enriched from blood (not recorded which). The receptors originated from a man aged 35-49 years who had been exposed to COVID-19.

As DNA, the CDR3 is TGTGCCAGCAGCTTAGCGGGACTAGACGGCAATGAGCAGTTCTTC. Encoded protein: CASSLAGLDGNEQFF. The rearrangement links TRBV11-2 to TRBJ2-1; TRBD2 matches at 8 bases. This CDR3 comprises 15 residues. With 1 base clipped from V and 6 bases from J, the junction kept 5 bases outside the gene matches. CDR1 is SGHAT, CDR2 FQNNGV, per germline.

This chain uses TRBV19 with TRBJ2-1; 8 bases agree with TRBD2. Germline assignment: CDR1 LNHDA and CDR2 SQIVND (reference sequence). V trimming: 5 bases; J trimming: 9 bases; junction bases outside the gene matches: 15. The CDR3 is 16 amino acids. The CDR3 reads CASSSPREREFSEQFF. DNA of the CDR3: TGTGCCAGTAGTTCACCCCGTGAGCGGGAGTTCAGTGAGCAGTTCTTC.

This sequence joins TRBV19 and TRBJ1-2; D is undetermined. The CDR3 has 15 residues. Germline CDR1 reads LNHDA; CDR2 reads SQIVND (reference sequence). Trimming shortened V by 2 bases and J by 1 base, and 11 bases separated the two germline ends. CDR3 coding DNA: TGTGCCAGTAGTATACGGGGATTTTTTAACTATGGCTACACCTTC. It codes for CASSIRGFFNYGYTF.

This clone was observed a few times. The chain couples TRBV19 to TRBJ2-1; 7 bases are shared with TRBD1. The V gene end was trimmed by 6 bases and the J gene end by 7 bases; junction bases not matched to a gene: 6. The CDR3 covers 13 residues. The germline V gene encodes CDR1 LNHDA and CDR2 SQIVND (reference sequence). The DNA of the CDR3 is TGTGCCAGTAGGGCAGGGGGTCGGAATGAGCAGTTCTTC. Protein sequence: CASRAGGRNEQFF.

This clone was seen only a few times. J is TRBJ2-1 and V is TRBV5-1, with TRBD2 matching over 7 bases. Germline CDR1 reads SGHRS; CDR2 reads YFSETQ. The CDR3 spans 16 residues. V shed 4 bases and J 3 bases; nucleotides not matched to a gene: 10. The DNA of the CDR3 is TGCGCCAGCAGCCTGGGTAGGGCGGGAGACTACAATGAGCAGTTCTTC. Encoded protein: CASSLGRAGDYNEQFF.

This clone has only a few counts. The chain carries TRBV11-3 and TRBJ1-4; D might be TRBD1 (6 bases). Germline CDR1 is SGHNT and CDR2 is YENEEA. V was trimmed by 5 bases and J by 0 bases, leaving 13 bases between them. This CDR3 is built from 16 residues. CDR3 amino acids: CASSPGDTATNEKLFF. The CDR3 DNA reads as TGTGCCAGCAGCCCTGGGGACACAGCAACTAATGAAAAACTGTTTTTT.

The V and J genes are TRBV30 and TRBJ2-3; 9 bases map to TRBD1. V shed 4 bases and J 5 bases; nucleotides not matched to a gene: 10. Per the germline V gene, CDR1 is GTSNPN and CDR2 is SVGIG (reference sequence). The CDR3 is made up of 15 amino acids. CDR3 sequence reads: CAWIRKGQGKDTQYF. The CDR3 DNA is TGTGCCTGGATCAGAAAGGGACAGGGCAAAGATACGCAGTATTTT. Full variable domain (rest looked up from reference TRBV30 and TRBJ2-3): SQTIHQWPATLVQPVGSPLSLECTVEGTSNPNLYWYRQAAGRGLQLLFYSVGIGQISSEVPQNLSASRPQDRQFILSSKKLLLSDSGFYLCAWIRKGQGKDTQYFGPGTRLTVL.

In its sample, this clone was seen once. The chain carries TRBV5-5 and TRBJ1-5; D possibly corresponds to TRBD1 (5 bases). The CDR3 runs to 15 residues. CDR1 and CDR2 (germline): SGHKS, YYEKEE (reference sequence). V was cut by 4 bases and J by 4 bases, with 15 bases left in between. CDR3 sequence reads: CASSNLAGHNQPQHF. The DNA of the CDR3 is TGTGCCAGCAGCAACCTGGCAGGACATAATCAGCCCCAGCATTTT.

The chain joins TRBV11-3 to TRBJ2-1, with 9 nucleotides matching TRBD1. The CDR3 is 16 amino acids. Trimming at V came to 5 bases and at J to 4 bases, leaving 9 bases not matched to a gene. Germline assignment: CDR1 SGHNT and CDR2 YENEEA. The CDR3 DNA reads TGTGCCAGCAGCCTACTACAGGGGGCTGGTTACAATGAGCAGTTCTTC. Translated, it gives CASSLLQGAGYNEQFF.

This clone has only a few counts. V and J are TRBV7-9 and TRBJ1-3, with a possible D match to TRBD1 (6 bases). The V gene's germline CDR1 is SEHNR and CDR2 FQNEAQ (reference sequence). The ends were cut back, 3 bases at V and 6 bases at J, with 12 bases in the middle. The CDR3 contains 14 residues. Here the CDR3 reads CASSFAGVTNTIYF. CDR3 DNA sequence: TGTGCCAGCAGCTTCGCAGGGGTTACAAACACCATATATTTT.

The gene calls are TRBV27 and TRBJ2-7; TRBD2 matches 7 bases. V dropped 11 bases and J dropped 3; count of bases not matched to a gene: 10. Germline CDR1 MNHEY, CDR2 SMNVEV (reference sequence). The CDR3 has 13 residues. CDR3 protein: CAGGGDTLYEQYF. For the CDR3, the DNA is TGTGCCGGGGGGGGTGACACACTCTACGAGCAGTACTTC.

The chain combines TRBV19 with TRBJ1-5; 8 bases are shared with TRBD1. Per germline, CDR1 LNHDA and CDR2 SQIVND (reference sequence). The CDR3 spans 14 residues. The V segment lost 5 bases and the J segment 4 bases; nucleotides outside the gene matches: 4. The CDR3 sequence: CASSVTGGNQPQHF. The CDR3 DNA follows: TGTGCCAGTAGTGTTACAGGGGGAAATCAGCCCCAGCATTTT.

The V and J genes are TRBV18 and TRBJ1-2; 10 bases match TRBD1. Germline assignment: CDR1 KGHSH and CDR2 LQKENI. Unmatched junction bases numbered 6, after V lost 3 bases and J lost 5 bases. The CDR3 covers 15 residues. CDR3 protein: CASSPGTGAGYGYTF. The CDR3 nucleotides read TGTGCCAGCTCACCCGGGACAGGGGCAGGATATGGCTACACCTTC.

DNA for the CDR3: TGTGCCAGCAGTGACAGGGTTCTCGGGGAGCTGTTTTTT. Translated: CASSDRVLGELFF. This chain links TRBV12-3 or TRBV12-4 with TRBJ2-2; 7 nucleotides line up with TRBD1. This CDR3 is built from 13 residues. J gave up 7 bases and V 5 bases, and 4 bases lay outside the gene matches.

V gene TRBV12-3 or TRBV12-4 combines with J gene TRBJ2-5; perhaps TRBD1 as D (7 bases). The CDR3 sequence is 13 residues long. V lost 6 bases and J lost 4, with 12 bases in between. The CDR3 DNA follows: TGTGCCAGCAGAAGACAGGGAGGAGAGACCCAGTACTTC. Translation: CASRRQGGETQYF.

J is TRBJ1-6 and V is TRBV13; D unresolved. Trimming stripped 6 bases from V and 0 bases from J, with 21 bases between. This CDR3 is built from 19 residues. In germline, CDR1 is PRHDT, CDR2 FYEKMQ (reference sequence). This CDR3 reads CASRPGAGSLSSYNSPLHF. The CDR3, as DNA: TGTGCCAGCAGGCCCGGCGCAGGATCCCTGAGCTCCTATAATTCACCCCTCCACTTT.

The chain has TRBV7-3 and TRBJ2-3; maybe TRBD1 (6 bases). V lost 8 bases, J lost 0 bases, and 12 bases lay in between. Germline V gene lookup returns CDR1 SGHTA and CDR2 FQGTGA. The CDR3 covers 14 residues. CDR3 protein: CASGGGHSTDTQYF. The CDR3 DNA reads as TGTGCCAGCGGGGGCGGCCATAGCACAGATACGCAGTATTTT.